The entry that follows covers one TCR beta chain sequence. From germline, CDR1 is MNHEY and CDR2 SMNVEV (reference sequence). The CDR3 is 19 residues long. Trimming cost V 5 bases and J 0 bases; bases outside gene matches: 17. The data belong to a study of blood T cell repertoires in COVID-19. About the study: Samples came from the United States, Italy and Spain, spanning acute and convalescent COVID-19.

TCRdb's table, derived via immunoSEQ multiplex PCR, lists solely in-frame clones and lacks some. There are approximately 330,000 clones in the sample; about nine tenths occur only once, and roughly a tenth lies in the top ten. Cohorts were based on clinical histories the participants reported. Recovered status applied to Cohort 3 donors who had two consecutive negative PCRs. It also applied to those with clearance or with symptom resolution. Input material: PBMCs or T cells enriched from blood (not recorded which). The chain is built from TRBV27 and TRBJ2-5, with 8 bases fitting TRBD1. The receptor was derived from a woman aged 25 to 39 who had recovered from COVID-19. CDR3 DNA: TGTGCCAGCAGTGATCGAACCGGGACAGGTGGATGGTACCAAGAGACCCAGTACTTC. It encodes CASSDRTGTGGWYQETQYF.